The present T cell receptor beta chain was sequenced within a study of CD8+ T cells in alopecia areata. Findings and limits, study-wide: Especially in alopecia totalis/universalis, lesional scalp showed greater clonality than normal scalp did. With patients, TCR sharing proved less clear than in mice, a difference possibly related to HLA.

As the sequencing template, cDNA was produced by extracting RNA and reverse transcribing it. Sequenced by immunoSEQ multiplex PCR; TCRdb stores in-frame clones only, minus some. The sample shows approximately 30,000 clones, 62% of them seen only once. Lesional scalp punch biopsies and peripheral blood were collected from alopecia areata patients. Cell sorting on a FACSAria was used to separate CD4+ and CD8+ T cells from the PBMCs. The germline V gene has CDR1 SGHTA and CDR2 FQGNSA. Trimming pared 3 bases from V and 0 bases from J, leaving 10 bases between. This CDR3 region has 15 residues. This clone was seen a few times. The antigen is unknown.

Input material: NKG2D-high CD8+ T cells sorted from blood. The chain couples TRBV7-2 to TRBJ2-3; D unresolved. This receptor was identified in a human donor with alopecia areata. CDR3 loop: CASSLGIASTDTQYF. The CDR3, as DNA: TGTGCCAGCAGCTTGGGTATCGCTAGCACAGATACGCAGTATTTT.